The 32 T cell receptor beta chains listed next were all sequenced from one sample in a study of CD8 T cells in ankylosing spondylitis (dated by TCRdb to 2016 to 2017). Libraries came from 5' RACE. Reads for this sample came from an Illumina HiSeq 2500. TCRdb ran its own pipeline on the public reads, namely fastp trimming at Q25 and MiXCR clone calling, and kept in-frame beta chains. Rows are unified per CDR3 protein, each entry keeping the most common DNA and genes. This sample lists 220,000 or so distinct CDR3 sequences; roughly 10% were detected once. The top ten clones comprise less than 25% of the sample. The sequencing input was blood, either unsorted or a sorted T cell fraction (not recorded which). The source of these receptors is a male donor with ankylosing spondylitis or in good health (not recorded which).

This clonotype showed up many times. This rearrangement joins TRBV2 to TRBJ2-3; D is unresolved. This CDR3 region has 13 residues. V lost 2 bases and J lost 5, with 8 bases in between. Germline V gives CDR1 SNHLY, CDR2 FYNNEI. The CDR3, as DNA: TGTGCCAGCAGTGAACCGCTCTTAGATACGCAGTATTTT. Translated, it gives CASSEPLLDTQYF.

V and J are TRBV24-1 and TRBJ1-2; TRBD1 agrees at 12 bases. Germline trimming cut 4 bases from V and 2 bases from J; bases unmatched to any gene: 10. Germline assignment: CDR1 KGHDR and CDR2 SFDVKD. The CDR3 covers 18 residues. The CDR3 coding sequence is TGTGCCACCAGTGAGGGGGCCGGGACAGGGGGCGCGAACTATGGCTACACCTTC. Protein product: CATSEGAGTGGANYGYTF.

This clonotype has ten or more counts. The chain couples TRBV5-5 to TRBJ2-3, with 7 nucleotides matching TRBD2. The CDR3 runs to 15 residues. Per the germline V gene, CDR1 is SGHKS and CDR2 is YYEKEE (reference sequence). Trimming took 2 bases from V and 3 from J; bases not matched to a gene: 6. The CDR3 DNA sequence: TGTGCCAGCAGCTTAGTCCCGGGGGGTACAGATACGCAGTATTTT. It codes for CASSLVPGGTDTQYF.

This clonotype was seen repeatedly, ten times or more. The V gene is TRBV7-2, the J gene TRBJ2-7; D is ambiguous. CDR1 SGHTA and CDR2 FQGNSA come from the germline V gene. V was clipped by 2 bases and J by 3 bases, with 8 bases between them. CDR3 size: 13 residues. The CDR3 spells CASSLFRNYEQYF. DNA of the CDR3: TGTGCCAGCAGCTTATTCCGGAACTACGAGCAGTACTTC.

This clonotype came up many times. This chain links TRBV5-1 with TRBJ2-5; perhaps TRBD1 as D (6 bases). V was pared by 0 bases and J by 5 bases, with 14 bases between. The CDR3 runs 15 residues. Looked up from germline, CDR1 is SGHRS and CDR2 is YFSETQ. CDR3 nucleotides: TGCGCCAGCAGCTTGGGATCTCAGGGGTGGGAGACCCAGTACTTC. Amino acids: CASSLGSQGWETQYF.

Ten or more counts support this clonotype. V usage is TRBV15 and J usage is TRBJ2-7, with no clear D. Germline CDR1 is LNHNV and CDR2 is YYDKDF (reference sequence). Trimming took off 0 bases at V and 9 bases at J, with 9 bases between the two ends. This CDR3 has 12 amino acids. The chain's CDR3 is CATSRDPTRQYF. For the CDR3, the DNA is TGTGCCACCAGCAGAGATCCTACGCGGCAGTACTTC. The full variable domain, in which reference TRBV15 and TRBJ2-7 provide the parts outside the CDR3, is DAMVIQNPRYQVTQFGKPVTLSCSQTLNHNVMYWYQQKSSQAPKLLFHYYDKDFNNEADTPDNFQSRRPNTSFCFLDIRSPGLGDTAMYLCATSRDPTRQYFGPGTRLTVT.

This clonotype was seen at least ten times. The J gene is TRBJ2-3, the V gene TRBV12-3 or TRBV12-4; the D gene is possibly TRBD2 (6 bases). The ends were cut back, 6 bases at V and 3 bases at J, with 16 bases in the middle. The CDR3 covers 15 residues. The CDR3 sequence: CASSKPGTGTDTQYF. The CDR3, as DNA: TGTGCCAGCAGCAAGCCCGGGACTGGGACAGATACGCAGTATTTT.

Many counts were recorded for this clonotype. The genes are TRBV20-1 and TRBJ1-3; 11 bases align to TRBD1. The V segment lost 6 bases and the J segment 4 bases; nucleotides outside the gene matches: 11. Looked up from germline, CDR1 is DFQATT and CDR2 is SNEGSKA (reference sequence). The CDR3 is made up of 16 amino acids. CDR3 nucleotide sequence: TGCAGTGCAAACCTAGGACAGGGGGCGAAAGGAAACACCATATATTTT. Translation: CSANLGQGAKGNTIYF.

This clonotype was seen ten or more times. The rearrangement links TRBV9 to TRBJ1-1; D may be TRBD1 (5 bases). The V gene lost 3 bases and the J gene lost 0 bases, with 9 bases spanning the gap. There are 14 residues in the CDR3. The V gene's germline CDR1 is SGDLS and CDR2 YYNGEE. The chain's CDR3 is CASSGGNMNTEAFF. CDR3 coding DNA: TGTGCCAGCAGCGGGGGGAATATGAACACTGAAGCTTTCTTT.

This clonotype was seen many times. CDR3 in amino acids: CASGGHINPNTEAFF. CDR3 nucleotide sequence: TGTGCCAGCGGAGGCCATATCAATCCGAACACTGAAGCTTTCTTT. This chain uses TRBV7-8 with TRBJ1-1; no clear D. Germline values: CDR1 SGHVS, CDR2 FQNEAQ. Trimming stripped 8 bases from V and 1 base from J, with 17 bases between. The CDR3 covers 15 residues.

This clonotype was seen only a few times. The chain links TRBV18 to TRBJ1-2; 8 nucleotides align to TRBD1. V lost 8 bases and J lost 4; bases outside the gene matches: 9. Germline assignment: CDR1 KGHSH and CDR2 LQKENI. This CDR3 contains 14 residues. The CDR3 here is CASKGAGGAYGYTF. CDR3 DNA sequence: TGTGCCAGCAAAGGGGCAGGGGGCGCCTATGGCTACACCTTC.

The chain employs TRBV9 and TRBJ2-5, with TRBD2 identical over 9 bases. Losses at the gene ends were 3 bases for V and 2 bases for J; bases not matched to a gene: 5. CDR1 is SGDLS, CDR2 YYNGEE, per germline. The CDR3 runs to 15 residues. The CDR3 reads CASSGRGGEQETQYF. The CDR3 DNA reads TGTGCCAGCAGCGGACGCGGGGGGGAGCAAGAGACCCAGTACTTC. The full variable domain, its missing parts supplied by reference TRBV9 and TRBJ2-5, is DSGVTQTPKHLITATGQRVTLRCSPRSGDLSVYWYQQSLDQGLQFLIQYYNGEERAKGNILERFSAQQFPDLHSELNLSSLELGDSALYFCASSGRGGEQETQYFGPGTRLLVL.

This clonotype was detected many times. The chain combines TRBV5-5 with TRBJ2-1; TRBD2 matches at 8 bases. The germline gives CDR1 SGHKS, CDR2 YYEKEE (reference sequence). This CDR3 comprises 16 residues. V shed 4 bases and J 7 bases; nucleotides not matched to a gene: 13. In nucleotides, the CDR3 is TGTGCCAGCAGCCCACGGGGGCGGGGGGAAGTAAATGAGCAGTTCTTC. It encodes CASSPRGRGEVNEQFF.

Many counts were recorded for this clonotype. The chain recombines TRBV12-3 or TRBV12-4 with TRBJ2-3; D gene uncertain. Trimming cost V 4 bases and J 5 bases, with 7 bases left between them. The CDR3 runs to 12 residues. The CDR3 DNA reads TGTGCCAGCAGTTCTCCCCGAGATACGCAGTATTTT. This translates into CASSSPRDTQYF.

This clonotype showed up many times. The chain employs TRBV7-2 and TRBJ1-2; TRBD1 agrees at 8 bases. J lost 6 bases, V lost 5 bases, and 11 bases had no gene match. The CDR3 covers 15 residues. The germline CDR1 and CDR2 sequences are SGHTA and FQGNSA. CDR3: CASSIRDRSAHGYTF. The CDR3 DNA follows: TGTGCCAGCAGCATCCGGGACAGGTCAGCCCATGGCTACACCTTC. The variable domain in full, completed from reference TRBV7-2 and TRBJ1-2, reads GAGVSQSPSNKVTEKGKDVELRCDPISGHTALYWYRQSLGQGLEFLIYFQGNSAPDKSGLPSDRFSAERTGGSVSTLTIQRTQQEDSAVYLCASSIRDRSAHGYTFGSGTRLTVV.

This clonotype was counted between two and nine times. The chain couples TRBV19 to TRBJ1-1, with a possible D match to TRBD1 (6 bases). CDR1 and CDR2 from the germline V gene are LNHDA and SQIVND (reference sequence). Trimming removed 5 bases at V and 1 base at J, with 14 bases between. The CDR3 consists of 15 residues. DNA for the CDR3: TGTGCCAGTAGTCCGGACAGCCTGGGGAACACTGAAGCTTTCTTT. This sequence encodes CASSPDSLGNTEAFF.

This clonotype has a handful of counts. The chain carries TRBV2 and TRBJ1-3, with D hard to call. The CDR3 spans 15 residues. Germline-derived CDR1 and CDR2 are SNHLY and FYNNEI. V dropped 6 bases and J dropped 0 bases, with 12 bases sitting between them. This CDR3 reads CASSRLGNSGNTIYF. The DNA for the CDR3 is TGTGCCAGCAGCCGACTAGGGAACTCTGGAAACACCATATATTTT. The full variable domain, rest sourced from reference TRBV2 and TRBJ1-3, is EPEVTQTPSHQVTQMGQEVILRCVPISNHLYFYWYRQILGQKVEFLVSFYNNEISEKSEIFDDQFSVERPDGSNFTLKIRSTKLEDSAMYFCASSRLGNSGNTIYFGEGSWLTVV.

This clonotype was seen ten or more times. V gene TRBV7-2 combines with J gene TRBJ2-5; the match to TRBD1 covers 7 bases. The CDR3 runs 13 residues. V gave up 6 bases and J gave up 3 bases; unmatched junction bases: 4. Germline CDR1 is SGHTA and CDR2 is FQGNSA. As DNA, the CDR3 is TGTGCCAGCAGGACCACAGGGGAAGAGACCCAGTACTTC. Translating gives CASRTTGEETQYF. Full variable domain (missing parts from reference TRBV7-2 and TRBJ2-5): GAGVSQSPSNKVTEKGKDVELRCDPISGHTALYWYRQSLGQGLEFLIYFQGNSAPDKSGLPSDRFSAERTGGSVSTLTIQRTQQEDSAVYLCASRTTGEETQYFGPGTRLLVL.

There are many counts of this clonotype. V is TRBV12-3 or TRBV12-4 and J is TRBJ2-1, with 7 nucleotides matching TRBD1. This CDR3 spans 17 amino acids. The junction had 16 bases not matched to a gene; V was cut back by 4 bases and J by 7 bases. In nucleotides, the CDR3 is TGTGCCAGCAGTTCCTACCTACAGGGGTTAGGGTTGAATGAGCAGTTCTTC. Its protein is CASSSYLQGLGLNEQFF.

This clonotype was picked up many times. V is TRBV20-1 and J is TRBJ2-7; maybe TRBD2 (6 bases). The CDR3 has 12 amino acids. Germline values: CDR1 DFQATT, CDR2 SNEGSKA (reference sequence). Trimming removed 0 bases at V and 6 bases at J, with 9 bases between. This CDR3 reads CSAREGGFEQYF. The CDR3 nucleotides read TGCAGTGCTAGAGAAGGAGGGTTCGAGCAGTACTTC.

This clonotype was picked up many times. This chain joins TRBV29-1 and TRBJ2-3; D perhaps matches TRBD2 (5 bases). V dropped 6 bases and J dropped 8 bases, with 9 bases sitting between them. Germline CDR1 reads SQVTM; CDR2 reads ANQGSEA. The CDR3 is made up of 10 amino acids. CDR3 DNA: TGCAGCGTCGCTCGGGGTACGCAGTATTTT. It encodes CSVARGTQYF.

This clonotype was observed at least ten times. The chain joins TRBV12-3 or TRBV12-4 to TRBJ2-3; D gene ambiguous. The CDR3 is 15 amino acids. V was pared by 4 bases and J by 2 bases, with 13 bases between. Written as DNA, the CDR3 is TGTGCCAGCAGTTCCTCACTCCCGTTCACAGATACGCAGTATTTT. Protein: CASSSSLPFTDTQYF.

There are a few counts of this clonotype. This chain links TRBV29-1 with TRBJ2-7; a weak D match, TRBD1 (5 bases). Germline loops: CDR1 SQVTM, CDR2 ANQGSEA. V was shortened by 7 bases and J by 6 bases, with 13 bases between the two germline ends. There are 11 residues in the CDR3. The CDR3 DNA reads TGCAGCGCGACAGTGAGTAGCGAGCAGTACTTC. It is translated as CSATVSSEQYF.

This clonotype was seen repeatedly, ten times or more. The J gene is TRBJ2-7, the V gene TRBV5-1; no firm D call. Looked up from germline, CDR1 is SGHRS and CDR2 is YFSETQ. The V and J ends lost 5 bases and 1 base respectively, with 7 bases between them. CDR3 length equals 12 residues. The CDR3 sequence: CASSGQSYEQYF. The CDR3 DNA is TGCGCCAGCAGTGGGCAGTCCTACGAGCAGTACTTC.

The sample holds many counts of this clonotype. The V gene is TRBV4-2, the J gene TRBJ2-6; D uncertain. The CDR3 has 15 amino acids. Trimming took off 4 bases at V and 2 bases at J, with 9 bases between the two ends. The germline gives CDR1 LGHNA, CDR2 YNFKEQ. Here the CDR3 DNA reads TGTGCCAGCAGCCCTAGGGCAGCTGGGGCCAACGTCCTGACTTTC. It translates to CASSPRAAGANVLTF.

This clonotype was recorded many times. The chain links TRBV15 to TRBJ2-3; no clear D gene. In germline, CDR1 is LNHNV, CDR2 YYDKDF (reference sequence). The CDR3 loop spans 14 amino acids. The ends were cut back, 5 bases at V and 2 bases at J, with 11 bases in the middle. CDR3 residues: CATSGGGTTDTQYF. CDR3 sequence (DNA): TGTGCCACCAGCGGTGGCGGAACCACAGATACGCAGTATTTT.

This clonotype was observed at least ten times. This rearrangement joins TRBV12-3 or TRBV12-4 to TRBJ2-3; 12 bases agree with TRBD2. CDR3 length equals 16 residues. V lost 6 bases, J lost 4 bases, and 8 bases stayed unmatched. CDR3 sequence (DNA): TGTGCCAGCAGCGCCGAGACTAGCGGGGGACCAGATACGCAGTATTTT. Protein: CASSAETSGGPDTQYF.

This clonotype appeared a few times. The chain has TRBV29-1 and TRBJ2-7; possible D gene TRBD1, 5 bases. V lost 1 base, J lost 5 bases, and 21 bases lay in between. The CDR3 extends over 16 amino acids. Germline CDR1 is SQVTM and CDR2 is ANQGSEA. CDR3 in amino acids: CSVEGGLGVKVHEQYF. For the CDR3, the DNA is TGCAGCGTTGAAGGTGGGTTAGGGGTGAAGGTCCACGAGCAGTACTTC.

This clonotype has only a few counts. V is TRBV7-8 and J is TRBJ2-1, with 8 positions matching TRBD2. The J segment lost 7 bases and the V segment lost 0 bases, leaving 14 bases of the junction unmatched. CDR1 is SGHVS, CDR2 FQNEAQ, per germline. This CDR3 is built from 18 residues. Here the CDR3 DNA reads TGTGCCAGCAGCTTAGCGCCTCGGGGGGGCCAATACCTGAATGAGCAGTTCTTC. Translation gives CASSLAPRGGQYLNEQFF. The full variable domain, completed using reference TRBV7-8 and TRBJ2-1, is GAGVSQSPRYKVAKRGQDVALRCDPISGHVSLFWYQQALGQGPEFLTYFQNEAQLDKSGLPSDRFFAERPEGSVSTLKIQRTQQEDSAVYLCASSLAPRGGQYLNEQFFGPGTRLTVL.

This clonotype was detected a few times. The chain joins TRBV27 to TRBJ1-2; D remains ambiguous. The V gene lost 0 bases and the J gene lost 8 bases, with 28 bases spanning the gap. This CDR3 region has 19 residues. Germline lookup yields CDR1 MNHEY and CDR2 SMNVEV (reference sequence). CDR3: CASSLSGRNSAYLRVGYTF. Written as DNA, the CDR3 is TGTGCCAGCAGTTTATCGGGAAGGAACTCGGCCTATTTGCGCGTGGGCTACACCTTC.

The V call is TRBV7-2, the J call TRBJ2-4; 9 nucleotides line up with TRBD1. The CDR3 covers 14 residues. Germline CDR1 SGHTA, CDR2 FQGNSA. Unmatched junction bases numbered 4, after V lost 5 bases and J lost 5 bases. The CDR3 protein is CASSRTGGENIQYF. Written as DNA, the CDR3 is TGTGCCAGCAGCCGAACAGGGGGCGAAAACATTCAGTACTTC.

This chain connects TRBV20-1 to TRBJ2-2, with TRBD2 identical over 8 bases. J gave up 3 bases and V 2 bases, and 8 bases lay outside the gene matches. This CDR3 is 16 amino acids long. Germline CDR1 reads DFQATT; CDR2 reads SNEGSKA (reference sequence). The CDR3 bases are TGCAGTGCTAGATCGCCGGGGGGGGCCTACACCGGGGAGCTGTTTTTT. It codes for CSARSPGGAYTGELFF.